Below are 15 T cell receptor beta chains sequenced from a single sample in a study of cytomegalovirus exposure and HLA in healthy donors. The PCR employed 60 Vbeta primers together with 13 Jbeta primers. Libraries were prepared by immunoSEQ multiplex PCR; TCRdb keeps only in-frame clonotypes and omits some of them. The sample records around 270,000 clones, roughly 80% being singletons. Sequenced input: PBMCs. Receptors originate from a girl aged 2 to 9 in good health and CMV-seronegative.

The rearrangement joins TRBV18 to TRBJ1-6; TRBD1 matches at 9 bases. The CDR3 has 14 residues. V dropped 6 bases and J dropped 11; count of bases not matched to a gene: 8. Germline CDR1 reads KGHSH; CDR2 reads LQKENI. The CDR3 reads CASSLGQGETPLHF. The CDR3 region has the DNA TGTGCCAGCTCCCTGGGACAGGGAGAAACACCCCTCCACTTT.

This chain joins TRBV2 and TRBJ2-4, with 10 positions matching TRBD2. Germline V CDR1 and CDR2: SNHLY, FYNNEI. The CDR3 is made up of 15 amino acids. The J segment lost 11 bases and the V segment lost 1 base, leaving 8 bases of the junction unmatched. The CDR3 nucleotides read TGTGCCAGCAGTGAAGAGGTAGCGGGGGGTGCCCTTCAGTACTTC. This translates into CASSEEVAGGALQYF.

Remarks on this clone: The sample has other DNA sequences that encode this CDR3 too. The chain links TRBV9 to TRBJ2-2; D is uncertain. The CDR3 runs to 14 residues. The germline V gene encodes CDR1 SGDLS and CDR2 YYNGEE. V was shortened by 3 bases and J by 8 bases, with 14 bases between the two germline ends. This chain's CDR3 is CASSEQAARGELFF. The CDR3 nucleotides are TGTGCCAGCAGCGAACAAGCCGCTAGAGGGGAGCTGTTTTTT.

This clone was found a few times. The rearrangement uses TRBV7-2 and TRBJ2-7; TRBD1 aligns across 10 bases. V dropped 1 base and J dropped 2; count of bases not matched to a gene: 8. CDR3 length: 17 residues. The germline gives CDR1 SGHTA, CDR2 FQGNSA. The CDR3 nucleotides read TGTGCCAGCAGCTTAGTAGGGGGGACAGGGGCGGCCTACGAGCAGTACTTC. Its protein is CASSLVGGTGAAYEQYF.

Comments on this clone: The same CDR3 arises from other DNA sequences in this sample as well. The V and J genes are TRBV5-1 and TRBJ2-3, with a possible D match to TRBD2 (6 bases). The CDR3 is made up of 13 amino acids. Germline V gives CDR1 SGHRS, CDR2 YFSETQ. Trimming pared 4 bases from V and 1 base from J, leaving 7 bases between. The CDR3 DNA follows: TGCGCCAGCAGCCCGGGGGGCACAGATACGCAGTATTTT. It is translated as CASSPGGTDTQYF.

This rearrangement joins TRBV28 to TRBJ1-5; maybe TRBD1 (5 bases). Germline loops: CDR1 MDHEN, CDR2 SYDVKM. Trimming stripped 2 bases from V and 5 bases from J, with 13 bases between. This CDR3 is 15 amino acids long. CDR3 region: CASSLRLRVDQPQHF. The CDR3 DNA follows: TGTGCCAGCAGTTTAAGACTCAGGGTAGATCAGCCCCAGCATTTT. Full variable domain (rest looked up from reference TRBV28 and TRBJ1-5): DVKVTQSSRYLVKRTGEKVFLECVQDMDHENMFWYRQDPGLGLRLIYFSYDVKMKEKGDIPEGYSVSREKKERFSLILESASTNQTSMYLCASSLRLRVDQPQHFGDGTRLSIL.

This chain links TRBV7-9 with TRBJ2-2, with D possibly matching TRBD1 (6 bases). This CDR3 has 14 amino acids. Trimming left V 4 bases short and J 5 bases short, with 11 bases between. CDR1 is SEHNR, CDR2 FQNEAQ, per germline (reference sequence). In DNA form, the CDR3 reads TGTGCCAGCAGCTATTACAGGGAAACCGGGGAGCTGTTTTTT. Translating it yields CASSYYRETGELFF.

CDR3 sequence: CSVEAGWGVDTEAFF. The CDR3 nucleotides are TGCAGCGTTGAAGCAGGGTGGGGTGTGGACACTGAAGCTTTCTTT. This chain links TRBV29-1 with TRBJ1-1, with D perhaps TRBD1 (5 bases). The CDR3 runs to 15 residues. Trimming took 1 base from V and 3 from J, leaving 15 bases between them. CDR1 is SQVTM, CDR2 ANQGSEA, per germline.

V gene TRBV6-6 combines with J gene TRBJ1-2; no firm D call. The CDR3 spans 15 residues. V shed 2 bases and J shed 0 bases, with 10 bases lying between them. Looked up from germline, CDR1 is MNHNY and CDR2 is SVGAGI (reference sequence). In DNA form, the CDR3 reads TGTGCCAGCAGTTACACTCCTCGGGCTAACTATGGCTACACCTTC. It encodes CASSYTPRANYGYTF.

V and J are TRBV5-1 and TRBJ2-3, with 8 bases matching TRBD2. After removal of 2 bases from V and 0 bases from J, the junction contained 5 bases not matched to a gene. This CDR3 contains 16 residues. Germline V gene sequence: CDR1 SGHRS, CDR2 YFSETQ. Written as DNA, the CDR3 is TGCGCCAGCAGCTTCGGTAGCGGGATTAGCACAGATACGCAGTATTTT. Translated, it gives CASSFGSGISTDTQYF.

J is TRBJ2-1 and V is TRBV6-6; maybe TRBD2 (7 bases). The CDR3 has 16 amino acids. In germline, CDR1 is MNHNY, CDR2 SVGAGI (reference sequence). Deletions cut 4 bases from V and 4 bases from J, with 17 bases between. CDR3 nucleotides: TGTGCCAGCAGTTCCCGGGGGGCGATCGATTACAATGAGCAGTTCTTC. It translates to CASSSRGAIDYNEQFF.

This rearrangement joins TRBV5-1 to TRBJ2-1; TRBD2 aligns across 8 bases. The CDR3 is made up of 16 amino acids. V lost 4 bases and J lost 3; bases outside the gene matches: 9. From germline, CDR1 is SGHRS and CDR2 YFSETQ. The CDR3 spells CASSRIGAGDYNEQFF. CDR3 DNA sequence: TGCGCCAGCAGCCGGATTGGAGCGGGGGACTACAATGAGCAGTTCTTC.

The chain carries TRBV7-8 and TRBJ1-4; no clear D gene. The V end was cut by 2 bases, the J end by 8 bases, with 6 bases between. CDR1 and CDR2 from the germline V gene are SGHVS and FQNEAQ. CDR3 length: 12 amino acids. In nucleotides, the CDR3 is TGTGCCAGCAGCTTAACGGAGGAAAAACTGTTTTTT. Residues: CASSLTEEKLFF.

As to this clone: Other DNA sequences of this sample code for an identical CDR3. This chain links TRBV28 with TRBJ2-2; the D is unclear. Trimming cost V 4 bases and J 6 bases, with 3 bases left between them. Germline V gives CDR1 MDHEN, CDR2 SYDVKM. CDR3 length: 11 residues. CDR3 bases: TGTGCCAGCAGTTCTGCCGGGGAGCTGTTTTTT. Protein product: CASSSAGELFF.

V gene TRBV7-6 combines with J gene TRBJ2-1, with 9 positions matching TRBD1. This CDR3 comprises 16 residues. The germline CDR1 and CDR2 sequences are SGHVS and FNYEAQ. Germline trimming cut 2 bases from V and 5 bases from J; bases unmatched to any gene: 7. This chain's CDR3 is CASSLYRDRVNNEQFF. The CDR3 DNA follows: TGTGCCAGCAGCTTATACCGGGACAGGGTTAACAATGAGCAGTTCTTC.